This T cell receptor beta chain came from a study of CD8+CD57+ T cells in acquired aplastic anemia. Sequenced patients had shown CD8+CD57+ cell expansion by flow cytometry. Investigators profiled TCR beta VDJ and CDR3 from genomic DNA template. One entry per CDR3 protein, called by TCRdb with MiXCR from the reads. The sample includes about 120,000 distinct CDR3 sequences, approximately 40% of them seen just once. In germline, CDR1 is WNHNN, CDR2 SYGVQD (reference sequence). Trimming took off 3 bases at V and 6 bases at J, with 6 bases between the two ends. The CDR3 length is 12 residues. V is TRBV10-1 and J is TRBJ2-1; no clear D. The material sequenced was sorted CD4+, CD8+, or CD8+CD57+ T cells (not recorded which) from PBMCs. This clonotype was obtained from a human donor with aplastic anemia. CDR3 amino acids: CASSDDTNEQFF. CDR3 DNA: TGCGCCAGCAGTGATGACACCAATGAGCAGTTCTTC.